The clone carrying this TCR beta chain was detected many times. This sample is drawn from a study of CD8 T cells in ankylosing spondylitis. Quantitative molecular-barcoded 5'-RACE generated the TCR beta libraries. Using its own MiXCR run on the 5' RACE reads, TCRdb lists one record per CDR3 protein. The table lists 200,000 or so distinct CDR3 sequences, 15% to 20% of them singletons, with around 4.7% in the top ten. Germline CDR1 is SGHRS and CDR2 is YFSETQ. After removal of 4 bases from V and 2 bases from J, the junction contained 14 bases not matched to a gene. The CDR3 is 20 amino acids. The source is a male donor aged 5 to 29 with ankylosing spondylitis or in good health (not recorded which). Sequencing was performed on blood, either unsorted or a sorted T cell fraction (not recorded which). The chain combines TRBV5-1 with TRBJ2-3, with 15 bases matching TRBD2. The CDR3 nucleotides are TGCGCCAGCAGCCCGAGGACAGCGGGACTAGCGGGAGGCGCCACAGATACGCAGTATTTT. It encodes CASSPRTAGLAGGATDTQYF.